This paragraph covers one T cell receptor beta chain sequence. This clonotype was counted many times. This clone's antigen is unknown. Per-base qualities were not stored, and no clone one base away is much larger. The meaning of the sample's time point label: patch test 3, about 24 weeks after DPC sensitization. Interpreted using the paper, the treatment or condition label stands for: therapeutic diphenylcyclopropenone sensitization with weekly scalp DPC. Blood at each patch-test visit was drawn before the patch test was applied. To be eligible, patients had to be aged 18 to 70, diagnosed with alopecia and judged suitable for DPC therapy, while pregnant patients were excluded. Total RNA was extracted from unfractionated whole blood collected in Tempus Blood RNA tubes. Unmatched junction bases come to 8, with V trimmed by 0 bases and J by 6 bases. The CDR3 covers 16 residues, taking in both the cysteine and the phenylalanine. The sequence is cut down to CDR3 DNA, 48 bases in frame from base 1. Via the germline V gene, CDR1 is KGHSH and CDR2 LQKENI.

The library was generated by RACE. Instrument used: NextSeq 500. Library preparation attached unique molecular identifiers to individual cDNA molecules for quantitative, reproducible TCR counting. From each blood RNA sample, both TCR alpha and TCR beta chains were sequenced. The authors' analysis ran thus. Samples had a median of 95,638 TCRs, with a range from roughly 23,224 to 750,000. V, J and CDR3 annotation of the TCR reads was carried out using the Decombinator software suite. Every sample was subsampled to the same number of TCRs (28,000) for the PS versus PT1 abundance plots. Expanded TCRs were defined as absent before sensitization and observed at least eight times at the 2-week time point. In TCRdb, the public reads were trimmed at Q25 with fastp and aligned with MiXCR, with productive beta chains retained. Here each entry gathers all rows of one CDR3 protein and keeps the most common genes and DNA. The V and J calls shown here were made by TCRdb, not taken from the authors' results. In this sample the table shows fewer than 100,000 distinct CDR3 sequences, about a tenth of which occur a single time. The ten largest clones capture more than 1% of the sample.

These data belong to a study of human T cells and chemical hapten exposure (dated by TCRdb to the early 2020s). Context from the whole study: For sensitization, 2% DPC in acetone was applied to a roughly 2 cm by roughly 2 cm area of upper inner arm skin. The mostly female patient cohort included alopecia areata with under or over 50% scalp involvement, alopecia totalis and alopecia universalis. Patch testing was done on the upper back using Finn chambers containing 0.01% DPC, and results were scored after 6 days according to International Contact Dermatitis Research Group standards. Throughout the study period of roughly 24 weeks, patients also received therapeutic DPC doses to the scalp every week. Blood for TCR sequencing was provided by twenty-nine alopecia patients at one to four time points (pre-sensitization, 2, 6 and 24 weeks). Patient blood was sampled pre-sensitization (week 0) and at 2, 6 and about 24 weeks after DPC sensitization. This study followed changes in the peripheral blood TCR repertoire in vivo during primary and secondary sensitization of alopecia patients to the hapten diphenylcyclopropenone (DPC). Libraries were pooled for sequencing, and per-sample TCR yields varied mainly because of small differences in library volumes within the pool.

What the work shows at the level of the full study, not this receptor alone: A positive correlation was found between the number of PT1 expanded TCRs and patch test score, with significance reached at thresholds 8, 16 and 32 but not 4. Significantly more large CDR3 similarity clusters were formed by expanded TCRs than by pre-sensitization or healthy control sets, consistent with antigen-driven responses. The number of TCRs above 1 in 1000 frequency did not change with DPC sensitization; there was no evidence of global repertoire structure alterations. All patients had alopecia, a presumed autoimmune disease, so their immune response might differ from that of healthy individuals. Repeated subsampling changed both the strength of the expansion versus patch-test correlation and the threshold at which the correlation became significant.

This material consisted of whole blood, taken in connection with sensitization to the hapten diphenylcyclopropenone (DPC). The sequence joins TRBV18 to TRBJ2-3, with 8 central nucleotides matching TRBD2. The receptor comes from a woman aged 30 to 39 with alopecia areata. Some clones in this sample may be carry-over from other donors' samples. The CDR3 reads CASSPPTSAPADTQYF. The DNA reads TGTGCCAGCTCACCACCGACTAGCGCGCCCGCGGATACGCAGTATTTT. Reference TRBV18 and TRBJ2-3 genes cover what lies past the CDR3, so the full variable domain is NAGVMQNPRHLVRRRGQEARLRCSPMKGHSHVYWYRQLPEEGLKFMVYLQKENIIDESGMPKERFSAEFPKEGPSILRIQQVVRGDSAAYFCASSPPTSAPADTQYFGPGTRLTVL.